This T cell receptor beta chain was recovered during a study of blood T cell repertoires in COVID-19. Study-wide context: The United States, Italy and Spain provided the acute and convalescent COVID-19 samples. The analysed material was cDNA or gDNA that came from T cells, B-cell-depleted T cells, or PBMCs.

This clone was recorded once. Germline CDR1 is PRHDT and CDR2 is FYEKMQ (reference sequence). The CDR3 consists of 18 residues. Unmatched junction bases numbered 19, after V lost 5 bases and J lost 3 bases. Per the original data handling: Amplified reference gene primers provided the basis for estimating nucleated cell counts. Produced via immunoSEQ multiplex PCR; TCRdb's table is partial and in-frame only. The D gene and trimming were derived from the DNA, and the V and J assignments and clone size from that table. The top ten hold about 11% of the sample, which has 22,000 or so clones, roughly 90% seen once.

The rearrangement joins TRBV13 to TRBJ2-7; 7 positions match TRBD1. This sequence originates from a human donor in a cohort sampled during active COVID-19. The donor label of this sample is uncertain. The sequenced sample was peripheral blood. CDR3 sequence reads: CASSPSYTYRGPVYEQYF. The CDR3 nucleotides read TGTGCCAGCAGCCCCAGCTATACTTACAGGGGACCCGTCTACGAGCAGTACTTC.